This T cell receptor (beta chain) was found in a study of memory CD4+ T cells and cytomegalovirus serostatus. Single viable CD3+CD4+CD8-CD45RO+ cells were sorted as the memory CD4+ T cells. Assay: immunoSEQ multiplex PCR; the TCRdb copy retains only in-frame clones and omits some. The sample holds over 75,000 clones, 80% seen once. This CDR3 comprises 16 residues. The trim removed 4 bases at V and 0 bases at J, leaving 8 bases unmatched. Germline-derived CDR1 and CDR2 are LNHDA and SQIVND (reference sequence). The sequence was obtained from an adult in good health and CMV-seropositive. The chain uses TRBV19 and TRBJ1-1; TRBD1 agrees at 7 bases. Sequencing used memory CD4+ T cells from blood. CDR3 in DNA: TGTGCCAGTAGTACGGTTCCGGGACAGATGAACACTGAAGCTTTCTTT. This sequence encodes CASSTVPGQMNTEAFF.